This T cell receptor beta chain was recovered during a study of regulatory T cells in long-lasting Graves disease. Study results and caveats: Persistent cases favored TRBV28, TRBJ1-2 and TRBJ2-5.

This clonotype was seen many times. The antigen remains unidentified. J gave up 8 bases and V 4 bases, and 12 bases lay outside the gene matches. Germline V gene sequence: CDR1 SGHTA, CDR2 FQGTGA. The CDR3 is made up of 16 amino acids. In building TCR beta libraries, iRepertoire HTBI primers were used together with Arm-PCR of CDR3 regions. TCRdb re-analysed the multiplex PCR reads in MiXCR, keeping a single row per CDR3 protein. The top ten clones hold roughly a tenth of a sample with about 540,000 distinct CDR3 sequences, roughly 14% of them seen once. Time point given: newly diagnosed GD, antithyroid drugs for less than 3 months. Following extraction of RNA from PBMCs, that RNA was used to make the TCR library. These sequences were also reported in another study, on T cells in Graves' hyperthyroidism and ophthalmopathy. From that study: It was uncontrolled infection, other autoimmune disease, pregnancy or lactation that excluded patients. Blood also held most thyroid clonotypes expanded beyond 0.001.

The genes are TRBV7-3 and TRBJ2-1; 9 nucleotides match TRBD2. This material consisted of peripheral blood mononuclear cells (PBMCs), taken at new diagnosis, from a patient treated with antithyroid drugs. This TCR came from a man aged 30-40 years with Graves disease. The CDR3 loop reads CASSSSGTSWVDEQFF. DNA of the CDR3: TGTGCCAGCAGCTCCTCCGGGACTAGCTGGGTGGATGAGCAGTTCTTC.